The sequence of this TCR beta chain was determined in a study of breast tumors, draining lymph nodes, adjacent tissues. General study points: Tumor repertoires ranked between lymph nodes and nontumor tissue in diversity, with V and J gene preferences. The data were judged consistent with most tumor T cells coming from lymph node and expanding in tumor. Compared with basal-like, luminal-like tumors shared significantly more repertoire with nontumor tissue.

TCRdb re-called the multiplex PCR reads through MiXCR, storing one row per CDR3 protein. This table has under 250,000 distinct CDR3 sequences, about 30% appearing once. This clonotype was seen at least ten times. Its target is not known. Axillary draining lymph nodes of breast cancer patients supplied the node samples. The length of the CDR3 is 15 residues. Germline CDR1 SEHNR, CDR2 FQNEAQ (reference sequence). Trimming removed 2 bases from V and 3 bases from J, with 12 bases in between. Sequencing used axillary lymph node tissue. This TCR was sampled from a female donor with breast cancer. Some clones in this sample may be carry-over from other donors' samples. The J gene is TRBJ2-3, the V gene TRBV7-9, with D uncertain. The DNA of the CDR3 is TGTGCCAGCAGCTTATGGCAGGATGGGACAGATACGCAGTATTTT. Translation gives CASSLWQDGTDTQYF.